This T cell receptor (beta chain) was identified in a study of shared clonotypes between healthy human individuals. General observations from the study: Clonotype sharing across a few donors was observed for 4.5% to 6.5% of naive CD4 clonotypes.

CDR1 is SGHRS and CDR2 is YFSETQ in the germline V gene. The CDR3 consists of 15 residues. The trim removed 4 bases at V and 6 bases at J, leaving 5 bases unmatched. TCRdb keeps only in-frame clones here, not all; method: immunoSEQ multiplex PCR. This table holds about 2 million clones, about 95% found once. Terminally differentiated effector memory CD45RA+ cells were excluded from the naive CD8 cells, which were CD45RO-negative and positively selected for CCR7. About this clone: The antigen remains undetermined.

Sequencing was carried out using naive CD8+ T cells sorted from blood. The receptor was isolated from a man between 18 and 35 years old in good health. This chain connects TRBV5-1 to TRBJ2-3; 13 bases line up with TRBD2. Here the CDR3 reads CASSPPTSGGDTQYF. Written as DNA, the CDR3 is TGCGCCAGCAGCCCCCCGACTAGCGGGGGGGATACGCAGTATTTT. Full variable domain (outside the CDR3, taken from reference TRBV5-1 and TRBJ2-3): KAGVTQTPRYLIKTRGQQVTLSCSPISGHRSVSWYQQTPGQGLQFLFEYFSETQRNKGNFPGRFSGRQFSNSRSEMNVSTLELGDSALYLCASSPPTSGGDTQYFGPGTRLTVL.